The 2 T cell receptor beta chains in this list originate from one sample, sequenced in a study of identical twins. TCRdb re-derived calls from the 5' RACE reads in MiXCR, one entry per CDR3 protein. The sample carries about 890,000 distinct CDR3 sequences, 9% to 15% recorded once. This same sample was also taken into another study, of yellow fever vaccine responses in identical twins.

Sequenced: PBMCs. These receptors were obtained from a woman aged 18-29 years in good health.

In this sample, this clonotype turned up a few times. The J gene is TRBJ2-1, the V gene TRBV7-8; TRBD2 matches 14 bases. The CDR3 sequence is 18 residues long. Germline lookup yields CDR1 SGHVS and CDR2 FQNEAQ. Trimming cost V 5 bases and J 7 bases; bases outside gene matches: 13. CDR3 in amino acids: CASSLRPGLAGAGNEQFF. DNA for the CDR3: TGTGCCAGCAGCCTTCGCCCGGGACTAGCGGGAGCGGGGAATGAGCAGTTCTTC.

V and J are TRBV12-3 or TRBV12-4 and TRBJ2-1, with 13 nucleotides matching TRBD2. After removal of 6 bases from V and 5 bases from J, the junction contained 10 bases not matched to a gene. This CDR3 contains 17 residues. The CDR3 DNA follows: TGTGCCAGCAGACCGACCCGGACTAGCGGGGGTGACAATGAGCAGTTCTTC. Protein: CASRPTRTSGGDNEQFF.